The 31 T cell receptor beta chains presented below share a single source sample, sequenced in a study of T cells expressing NK-cell markers (dated by TCRdb to the early 2020s). Library generation was performed with 5' RACE. The sample was run on an Illumina HiSeq 2000. TCRdb reprocessed the reads; each CDR3 protein sequence makes one entry, and DNA is unavailable. The sample has roughly 300,000 distinct CDR3 sequences on record. Of the sample, more than 3.5% is held by the ten largest clones. The specimen was blood T cells: a sorted CD56 or NKG2C T cell subset, CD4+ or CD8+ T cells, or bulk PBMC T cells (not recorded which). The source of these receptors is a woman aged 18-70 years in good health.

The J gene is TRBJ2-5, the V gene TRBV18; there is no DNA to check the TCRdb D call of TRBD1. CDR3 length: 14 residues. Germline lookup yields CDR1 KGHSH and CDR2 LQKENI. The CDR3 spells CVSSPLREQETQYF.

The gene calls are TRBV20-1 and TRBJ2-1; TCRdb names TRBD2, which stays unverified in the absence of DNA. Germline values: CDR1 DFQATT, CDR2 SNEGSKA (reference sequence). This CDR3 contains 13 residues. The CDR3 loop reads CSAPRGGLNEQFF.

This chain uses TRBV5-1 with TRBJ2-5; the D call of TRBD1 rests on TCRdb alone, since no DNA is present to check it. The CDR3 covers 15 residues. From germline, CDR1 is SGHRS and CDR2 YFSETQ. The CDR3 region is CASSLGQQYQETQYF.

The chain has TRBV20-1 and TRBJ2-1; TCRdb picks TRBD1, but there is no DNA to check that call. The CDR3 is 14 amino acids. CDR1 is DFQATT, CDR2 SNEGSKA, per germline (reference sequence). CDR3 protein: CSARWGGPGVEQFF.

The chain combines TRBV25-1 with TRBJ2-4; TCRdb proposes TRBD1, but this gene call is untestable without DNA. Per germline, CDR1 MGHDK and CDR2 SYGVNS. The CDR3 is 17 amino acids. The CDR3 spells CASSEYGTDLAKNIQYF.

V usage is TRBV20-1 and J usage is TRBJ2-7; lacking DNA, the TRBD2 call made by TCRdb goes unchecked. Germline CDR1 reads DFQATT; CDR2 reads SNEGSKA (reference sequence). The CDR3 spans 13 residues. The CDR3 here is CSARGDLSYEQYF.

V gene TRBV7-2 combines with J gene TRBJ2-5; TCRdb returns TRBD1, unconfirmable since there is no DNA. The CDR3 covers 17 residues. CDR1 and CDR2 (germline): SGHTA, FQGNSA. The CDR3 region is CASSKGAGNPPQETQYF.

This chain joins TRBV3-1 and TRBJ2-3; lacking DNA, the TRBD2 call made by TCRdb goes unchecked. The V gene's germline CDR1 is LGHDT and CDR2 YNNKEL (reference sequence). The CDR3 runs 13 residues. CDR3 sequence reads: CASSQVGADTQYF.

The chain joins TRBV29-1 to TRBJ1-4; TCRdb's D call, TRBD1, is unchecked because there is no DNA. Germline V gives CDR1 SQVTM, CDR2 ANQGSEA. The CDR3 totals 12 residues. CDR3 protein: CSVGGGSEKLFF.

The gene calls are TRBV28 and TRBJ2-2; TCRdb names TRBD1, which stays unverified in the absence of DNA. The germline CDR1 and CDR2 sequences are MDHEN and SYDVKM. There are 17 residues in the CDR3. The CDR3 region is CASSPGTGYGNTGELFF.

CDR3 in amino acids: CSVSSGANVLTF. The chain has TRBV29-1 and TRBJ2-6. This CDR3 region has 12 residues. CDR1 and CDR2 from the germline V gene are SQVTM and ANQGSEA.

The chain carries TRBV5-5 and TRBJ1-3; TCRdb designates TRBD1, a call that cannot be tested without DNA. CDR1 and CDR2 (germline): SGHKS, YYEKEE (reference sequence). The CDR3 sequence is 12 residues long. The CDR3: CASSAPGPNPYF.

The chain joins TRBV6-2 or TRBV6-3 to TRBJ1-5; TCRdb designates TRBD1, a call that cannot be tested without DNA. Germline CDR1 reads MNHEY; CDR2 reads SVGEGT. The CDR3 extends over 18 amino acids. The CDR3 spells CASSYSRVGQGANQPQHF.

The chain combines TRBV29-1 with TRBJ2-2. Per germline, CDR1 SQVTM and CDR2 ANQGSEA. The CDR3 is made up of 15 amino acids. The CDR3 is CSVEVETLNTGELFF.

The rearrangement joins TRBV20-1 to TRBJ2-7; TCRdb proposes TRBD1, but this gene call is untestable without DNA. There are 14 residues in the CDR3. From germline, CDR1 is DFQATT and CDR2 SNEGSKA (reference sequence). The chain's CDR3 is CSARETGGRYEQYF.

The V and J genes are TRBV12-3 or TRBV12-4 and TRBJ1-3. This CDR3 is built from 15 residues. The CDR3 here is CASSLGLVEGKTIYF.

The gene calls are TRBV5-1 and TRBJ2-1; no DNA is available, so the TRBD2 call from TCRdb remains unchecked. Germline V lookup: CDR1 SGHRS, CDR2 YFSETQ. This CDR3 spans 15 amino acids. The CDR3 loop is CASSLGRPPSDEQFF.

The rearrangement links TRBV3-1 to TRBJ1-1; TCRdb lists TRBD1, though no DNA is available to test this call. CDR1 LGHDT and CDR2 YNNKEL come from the germline V gene (reference sequence). The CDR3 sequence is 14 residues long. The CDR3 sequence is CASSRTLTDTEAFF.

The chain links TRBV6-5 to TRBJ1-2; TCRdb's D gene call, TRBD1, goes unchecked for lack of DNA. There are 14 residues in the CDR3. Germline values: CDR1 MNHEY, CDR2 SVGAGI. This chain's CDR3 is CASSYAGKGYGYTF.

The genes are TRBV28 and TRBJ2-7; TCRdb reports TRBD1, a call that lacks DNA to check it against. The V gene's germline CDR1 is MDHEN and CDR2 SYDVKM. The CDR3 has 12 residues. This CDR3 is CASRLQGYEQYF.

CDR3 amino acids: CASSYVGTNSPLHF. The V and J genes are TRBV6-5 and TRBJ1-6. The V gene's germline CDR1 is MNHEY and CDR2 SVGAGI. This CDR3 spans 14 amino acids.

V gene TRBV7-2 combines with J gene TRBJ2-1. Germline V lookup: CDR1 SGHTA, CDR2 FQGNSA. The CDR3 is 14 residues long. CDR3: CASSLAESYNEQFF.

The rearrangement uses TRBV7-2 and TRBJ2-1. The germline CDR1 and CDR2 sequences are SGHTA and FQGNSA. The CDR3 is 16 amino acids. The CDR3 is CASSILSGSSYNEQFF.

The rearrangement joins TRBV10-3 to TRBJ2-7; as DNA is missing, the TRBD2 call by TCRdb cannot be tested. CDR1 is ENHRY, CDR2 SYGVKD, per germline. The CDR3 is made up of 13 amino acids. The CDR3 reads CAIRGQTSYEQYF.

The chain employs TRBV20-1 and TRBJ2-5; the D call of TRBD2 rests on TCRdb alone, since no DNA is present to check it. The CDR3 covers 12 residues. CDR1 DFQATT and CDR2 SNEGSKA come from the germline V gene (reference sequence). The CDR3: CSAEAGEETQYF.

V usage is TRBV11-2 and J usage is TRBJ2-2. CDR1 and CDR2 (germline): SGHAT, FQNNGV. The CDR3 sequence is 13 residues long. CDR3 residues: CASSLEFPGELFF.

The rearrangement links TRBV5-5 to TRBJ2-3; TCRdb gives TRBD1 as the D gene, but with no DNA this cannot be confirmed. The germline CDR1 and CDR2 sequences are SGHKS and YYEKEE (reference sequence). The CDR3 contains 15 residues. The CDR3 region is CAGGGTRVTTDTQYF.

The V and J genes are TRBV7-9 and TRBJ2-1; TCRdb calls TRBD2, which cannot be checked without DNA. Germline lookup yields CDR1 SEHNR and CDR2 FQNEAQ (reference sequence). The CDR3 extends over 15 amino acids. This CDR3 reads CASSIGGGTYNEQFF.

The chain combines TRBV6-5 with TRBJ1-2; the D call from TCRdb, TRBD1, cannot be confirmed without DNA. This CDR3 contains 15 residues. Per germline, CDR1 MNHEY and CDR2 SVGAGI. CDR3 sequence reads: CASSYSRVEGMGYTF.

The chain couples TRBV6-2 or TRBV6-3 to TRBJ2-1; checking the TCRdb D call of TRBD2 is not possible without DNA. The CDR3 sequence is 14 residues long. The germline V gene has CDR1 MNHEY and CDR2 SVGEGT. Here the CDR3 reads CASRASGRALEQFF.

V is TRBV20-1 and J is TRBJ2-3; TCRdb's assignment of TRBD2 cannot be checked, as there is no DNA. Looked up from germline, CDR1 is DFQATT and CDR2 is SNEGSKA (reference sequence). This CDR3 is built from 17 residues. The CDR3 loop is CSASPLAGGFNTDTQYF.